This TCR beta chain was obtained from a study of cytomegalovirus exposure and HLA in healthy donors. General study results and limits: What a later analysis showed was that several of the most significant clusters appeared linked to common viral pathogens.

Turning to this clone: The antigen remains undetermined.

The V and J ends lost 5 bases and 5 bases respectively, with 6 bases between them. Germline V gene sequence: CDR1 LNHNV, CDR2 YYDKDF (reference sequence). The length of the CDR3 is 11 residues. PCR used 60 Vbeta primers and 13 Jbeta primers. Sequencing used immunoSEQ multiplex PCR; TCRdb keeps in-frame clones, though not all of them. The data show around 39,000 clones, 64% seen once. This chain uses TRBV15 with TRBJ2-5; unclear D gene. The TCR originated in a human donor in good health. Specimen: PBMCs. The CDR3 DNA sequence: TGTGCCACCAGCTTCCGGGAGACCCAGTACTTC. Protein sequence: CATSFRETQYF.